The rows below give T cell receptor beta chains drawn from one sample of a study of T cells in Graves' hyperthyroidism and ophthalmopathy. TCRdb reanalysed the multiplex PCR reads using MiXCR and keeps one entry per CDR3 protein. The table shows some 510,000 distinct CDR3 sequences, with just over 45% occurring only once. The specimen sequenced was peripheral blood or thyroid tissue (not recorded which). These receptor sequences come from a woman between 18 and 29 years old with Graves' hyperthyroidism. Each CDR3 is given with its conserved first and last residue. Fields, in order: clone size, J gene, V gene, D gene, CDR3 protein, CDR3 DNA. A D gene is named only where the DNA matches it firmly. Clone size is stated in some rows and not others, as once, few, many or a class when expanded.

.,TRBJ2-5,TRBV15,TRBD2,CATTSGGRETQYF,TGTGCCACAACGAGCGGGGGGCGAGAGACCCAGTACTTC
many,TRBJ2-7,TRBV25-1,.,CASSAYLVSGAYEQYF,TGTGCCAGCAGTGCTTACCTCGTTAGTGGGGCCTACGAGCAGTACTTC
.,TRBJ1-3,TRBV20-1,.,CSASGAQRAHSGNTIYF,TGCAGTGCTAGTGGTGCGCAGAGGGCTCACTCTGGAAACACCATATATTTT
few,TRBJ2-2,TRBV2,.,CASSGQSNTGELFF,TGTGCCAGCAGTGGACAAAGTAACACCGGGGAGCTGTTTTTT
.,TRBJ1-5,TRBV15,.,CATSRDSGTTAQPQHF,TGTGCCACCAGCAGAGATTCCGGGACAACTGCTCAGCCCCAGCATTTT
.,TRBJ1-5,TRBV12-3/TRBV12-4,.,CASSLQAQPQHF,TGTGCCAGCTCACTGCAGGCTCAGCCCCAGCATTTT
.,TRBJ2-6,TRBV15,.,CATSRDIGANVLTF,TGTGCCACCAGCAGAGATATAGGGGCCAACGTCCTGACTTTC
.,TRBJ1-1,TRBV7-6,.,CASSFTADMNTEAFF,TGTGCCAGCAGCTTTACAGCAGATATGAACACTGAAGCTTTCTTT
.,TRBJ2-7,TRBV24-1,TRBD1,CATSDGQVPYEQYF,TGTGCCACCAGTGATGGACAGGTACCCTACGAGCAGTACTTC
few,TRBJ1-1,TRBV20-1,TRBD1,CSARDRTGYTEAFF,TGCAGTGCTAGAGATCGGACAGGGTACACTGAAGCTTTCTTT
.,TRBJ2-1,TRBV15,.,CATSRDSREQFF,TGTGCCACCAGCAGAGACTCCCGGGAGCAGTTCTTC
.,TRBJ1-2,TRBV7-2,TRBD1,CTSSLGTGYYGYTF,TGTACCAGCAGCTTAGGGACAGGATACTATGGCTACACCTTC
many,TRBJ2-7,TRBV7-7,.,CASSQAYVEQYF,TGTGCCAGCAGCCAGGCCTATGTCGAGCAGTACTTC
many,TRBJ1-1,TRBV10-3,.,CAISEIQLNTEAFF,TGTGCCATCAGTGAGATACAGCTTAACACTGAAGCTTTCTTT
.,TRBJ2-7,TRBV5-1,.,CASSLVDAYEQYF,TGCGCCAGCAGCTTGGTAGACGCCTACGAGCAGTACTTC
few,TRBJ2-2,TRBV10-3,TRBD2,CAIKGGSSTGELFF,TGTGCCATCAAAGGCGGGAGTTCCACCGGGGAGCTGTTTTTT
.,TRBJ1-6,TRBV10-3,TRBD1,CASSLQGVLYNSPLHF,TGTGCCAGCAGCCTACAGGGGGTTCTCTATAATTCACCCCTCCACTTT
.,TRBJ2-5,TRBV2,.,CASSEDSGDGATQYF,TGTGCCAGCAGTGAAGACAGTGGGGACGGTGCGACCCAGTACTTC
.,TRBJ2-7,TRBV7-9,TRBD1,CASSLNRQHPGGYEQYF,TGCGCCAGCAGCTTAAATCGGCAGCACCCAGGGGGCTACGAGCAGTACTTC
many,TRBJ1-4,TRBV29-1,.,CSVAVSTTNEKLFF,TGCAGCGTTGCAGTCAGTACAACTAATGAAAAACTGTTTTTT
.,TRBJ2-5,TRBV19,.,CASSMAQAETQYF,TGTGCCAGTAGTATGGCACAGGCAGAGACCCAGTACTTC
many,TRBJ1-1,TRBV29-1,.,CSVPRAMNTEAFF,TGCAGCGTCCCCAGGGCGATGAACACTGAAGCTTTCTTT
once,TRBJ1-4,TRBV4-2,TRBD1,CASNPRTGEEKLFF,TGTGCCAGCAACCCAAGGACAGGGGAAGAAAAACTGTTTTTT
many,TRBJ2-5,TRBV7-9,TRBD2,CASRPTSGRETQYF,TGTGCCAGCAGGCCGACTAGCGGGAGAGAGACCCAGTACTTC
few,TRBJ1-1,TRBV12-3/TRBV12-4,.,CASSLFGNMNTEAFF,TGTGCCAGCAGTTTATTCGGGAACATGAACACTGAAGCTTTCTTT
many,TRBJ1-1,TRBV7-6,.,CASSLRGAGTEAFF,TGTGCCAGCAGCTTAAGGGGCGCTGGAACTGAAGCTTTCTTT
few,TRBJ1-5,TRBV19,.,CASKEGRGSNQPQHF,TGTGCCAGTAAAGAGGGGAGGGGTAGCAATCAGCCCCAGCATTTT
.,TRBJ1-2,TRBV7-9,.,CASTSPVAYGYTF,TGTGCCAGCACCTCACCCGTCGCATATGGCTACACCTTC
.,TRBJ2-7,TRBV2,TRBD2,CASSEALTGGYEQYF,TGTGCCAGCAGTGAAGCATTAACGGGGGGCTACGAGCAGTACTTC
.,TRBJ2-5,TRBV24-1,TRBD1,CATSDRGQGRETQYF,TGTGCCACCAGTGACCGTGGACAGGGACGAGAGACCCAGTACTTC
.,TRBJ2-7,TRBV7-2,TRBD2,CASSVWTSGSPNEQYF,TGTGCCAGCAGCGTATGGACTAGCGGGAGCCCGAACGAGCAGTACTTC
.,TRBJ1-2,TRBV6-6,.,CASSNKSGYTF,TGTGCCAGCAGTAACAAGTCCGGCTACACCTTC
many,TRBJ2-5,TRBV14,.,CASSQGPEGETQYF,TGTGCCAGCAGCCAAGGGCCGGAGGGGGAGACCCAGTACTTC
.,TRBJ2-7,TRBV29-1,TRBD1,CSVEDRGQGADYEQYF,TGCAGCGTTGAAGATCGAGGGCAGGGGGCGGACTACGAGCAGTACTTC
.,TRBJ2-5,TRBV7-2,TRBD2,CASSGGAGAGETQYF,TGTGCCAGCAGCGGGGGAGCGGGAGCGGGGGAGACCCAGTACTTC
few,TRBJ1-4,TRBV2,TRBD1,CASSVRTGGSNEKLFF,TGTGCCAGCAGTGTCAGGACAGGGGGATCTAATGAAAAACTGTTTTTT
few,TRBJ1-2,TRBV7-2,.,CASSSAWGLNYGYTF,TGTGCCAGCAGCTCCGCCTGGGGGCTTAACTATGGCTACACCTTC
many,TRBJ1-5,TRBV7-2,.,CASSLAVSMMPQHF,TGTGCCAGCAGCTTAGCGGTTTCGATGATGCCCCAGCATTTT
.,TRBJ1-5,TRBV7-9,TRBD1,CASPGQSHYSNQPQHF,TGTGCCAGCCCGGGACAGAGCCATTATAGCAATCAGCCCCAGCATTTT
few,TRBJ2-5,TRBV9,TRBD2,CASSYGGLASETQYF,TGTGCCAGCAGTTACGGGGGACTAGCGAGCGAGACCCAGTACTTC
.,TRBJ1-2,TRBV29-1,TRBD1,CSVSTTGGGYTF,TGCAGCGTTAGCACGACAGGGGGTGGCTACACCTTC
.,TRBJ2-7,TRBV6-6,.,CASWARGAWYF,.
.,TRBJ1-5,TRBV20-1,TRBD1,CSAYRGFSNQPQHF,TGCAGTGCTTACAGGGGTTTTAGCAATCAGCCCCAGCATTTT
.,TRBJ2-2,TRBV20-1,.,CSADGQSGELFF,TGCAGTGCGGACGGACAGTCCGGGGAGCTGTTTTTT
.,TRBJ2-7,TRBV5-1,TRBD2,CASSLRTSGIEQYF,TGCGCCAGCAGCTTGAGGACTAGCGGGATCGAGCAGTACTTC
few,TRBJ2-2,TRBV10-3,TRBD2,CASRLAGDTGELFF,TGTGCCAGTCGACTAGCGGGAGACACCGGGGAGCTGTTTTTT
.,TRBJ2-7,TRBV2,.,CASIGQGAYEQYF,TGTGCCAGCATTGGGCAGGGTGCCTACGAGCAGTACTTC
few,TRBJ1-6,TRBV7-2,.,CASSLGAGKNSPLHF,TGTGCCAGCAGCTTGGGGGCAGGGAAAAATTCACCCCTCCACTTT
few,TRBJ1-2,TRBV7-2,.,CASSLRPETNYGYTF,TGTGCCAGCAGCTTAAGGCCAGAGACTAACTATGGCTACACCTTC
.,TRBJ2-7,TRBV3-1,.,CASSQEGWRVYEQYF,TGTGCCAGCAGCCAAGAAGGTTGGAGGGTCTACGAGCAGTACTTC
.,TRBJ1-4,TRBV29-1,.,CSVEGTPGQGGEKLFF,TGCAGCGTTGAAGGAACTCCGGGTCAGGGCGGGGAAAAACTGTTTTTT
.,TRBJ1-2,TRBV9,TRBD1,CASRQTGAPGGYTF,TGTGCCAGCAGACAAACAGGGGCCCCAGGCGGCTACACCTTC
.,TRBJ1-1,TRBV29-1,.,CGVDLRKGADTEAFF,TGCGGCGTTGACCTACGAAAGGGCGCTGACACTGAAGCTTTCTTT
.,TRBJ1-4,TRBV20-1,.,CSARDGRNEKLFF,TGCAGTGCCAGGGACGGCCGTAATGAAAAACTGTTTTTT